These T cell receptor beta chains were read from a single sample in a study of blood T cell repertoires in COVID-19. Sequenced by immunoSEQ multiplex PCR; TCRdb stores in-frame clones only, minus some. The table lists about 240,000 clones, roughly four fifths of them singletons. The specimen sequenced was peripheral blood. These receptors all come from a woman in her sixties or seventies with active or convalescent COVID-19. The CDR3 runs from the conserved cysteine through the conserved F or W.

v_gene,len,CDR3aa
TRBV4-2,13,CASSPIQGEPQHF
TRBV4-1,17,CASSQVIRTYSNQPQHF
TRBV21-1,16,CASSKGAGQGTDTQYF
TRBV9,16,CASSSPDRGPNYGYTF
TRBV18,14,CASSPSGPPVEQYF
TRBV27,15,CASSLAGRSSDTQYF
TRBV2,15,CASSEAALSNQPQHF
TRBV11-2,12,CASSLQGSGYTF
TRBV2,11,CASSASREAFF
TRBV6-1,14,CASSEPVTADGYTF
TRBV7-2,14,CASSLTPGNTEAFF
TRBV7-2,13,CASSLGDGLAGFF
TRBV4-1,13,CASSQGLPDTQYF